Described below is a single T cell receptor beta chain sequence and its context. Its cognate antigen is unknown. This CDR3 region has 12 residues. Germline-derived CDR1 and CDR2 are MDHEN and SYDVKM. The V end lost 5 bases, the J end lost 1 base, and 5 bases lay between the germline ends. This entry comes from a study of OX40 agonist ivuxolimab in advanced cancers. Study information: The patients' treatment was ivuxolimab, an agonistic anti-OX40 (CD134) antibody. Those enrolled were about 82% male, with a mean age of approximately 60 years and ages from roughly 23 to 80. Earlier anti-PD-1, anti-PD-L1 or anti-CTLA-4 therapy was permitted; around 40% had received some. Points from the study as a whole: Low normalized T-cell clonal expansion was additionally recorded for some nonresponders.

Repertoires were generated with immunoSEQ multiplex PCR, while TCRdb's copy carries only in-frame clones and drops some. The sample contains some 41,000 clones, approximately 90% of which appear only once. This specimen consisted of CD4+ or CD8+ T cells sorted from blood, obtained in a trial of the OX40 agonist ivuxolimab. The sequence was obtained from an adult with an advanced solid tumor such as melanoma, head and neck, liver or kidney cancer. J is TRBJ1-1 and V is TRBV28; D is uncertain. CDR3 in DNA: TGTGCCAGCAGTAGGGCGAACACTGAAGCTTTCTTT. It codes for CASSRANTEAFF.